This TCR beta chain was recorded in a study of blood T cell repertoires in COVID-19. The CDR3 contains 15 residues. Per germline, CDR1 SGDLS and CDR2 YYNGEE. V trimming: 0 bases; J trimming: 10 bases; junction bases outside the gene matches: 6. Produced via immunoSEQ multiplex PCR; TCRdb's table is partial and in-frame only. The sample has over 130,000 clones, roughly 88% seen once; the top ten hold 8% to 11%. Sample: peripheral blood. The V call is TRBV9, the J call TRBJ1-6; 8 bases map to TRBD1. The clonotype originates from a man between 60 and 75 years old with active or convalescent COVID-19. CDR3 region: CASSVGTGGWSPLHF. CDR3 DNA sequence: TGTGCCAGCAGCGTAGGTACAGGGGGATGGTCACCCCTCCACTTT.